In its sample, the clone carrying this T cell receptor (beta chain) was seen many times. The data stem from a study of human T cells and chemical hapten exposure. Study in general: Sensitization applied 2% DPC to approximately 2 cm by approximately 2 cm of upper inner arm skin.

The V gene's germline CDR1 is SGHNT and CDR2 YYREEE (reference sequence). The V segment lost 3 bases and the J segment 6 bases; nucleotides outside the gene matches: 13. This CDR3 contains 16 residues. What the library attached to individual cDNA molecules were unique molecular identifiers. TCRdb used MiXCR to reprocess the RACE reads, holding one entry per CDR3 protein. The sample contains 65,000 to 90,000 distinct CDR3 sequences, about 6.3% of which appear only once. The time point denotes: patch test 2, 6 weeks after DPC sensitization. Noted treatment: therapeutic diphenylcyclopropenone sensitization with weekly scalp DPC.

The chain recombines TRBV5-4 with TRBJ2-3; TRBD1 matches at 7 bases. The sequence was collected from a woman aged 30 to 39 with alopecia areata. Some clones in this sample may be carry-over from other donors' samples. Source: whole blood, taken in connection with sensitization to the hapten diphenylcyclopropenone (DPC). CDR3 DNA sequence: TGTGCCAGCAGCTCCGAACGCGTAGCACAGGGGGATACGCAGTATTTT. This gives the protein CASSSERVAQGDTQYF.